A single sample gave rise to the 21 T cell receptor beta chains below, sequenced in a study of blood T cell repertoires in COVID-19 (TCRdb year 2020). The library was generated by the immunoSEQ multiplex PCR assay. TCRdb limited this immuneACCESS table to in-frame rearrangements with V and J called. A share of clones is missing; checked studies link under half to unresolved V genes, and the rest is unexplained. The sample table records about 170,000 clones; around four fifths of these occur just once. Of the sample, 3.6% falls within the top ten clones. Material: PBMCs or T cells enriched from blood (not recorded which). These receptors were taken from a woman aged 45 to 65 in a cohort exposed to, infected with or recovered from COVID-19 (not recorded which).

This clone has a handful of counts. This sequence joins TRBV6-1 and TRBJ2-4; TRBD2 is a possible D gene (6 bases). CDR3 length: 14 amino acids. Deletions cut 0 bases from V and 9 bases from J, with 12 bases between. Germline CDR1 reads MNHNS; CDR2 reads SASEGT. The CDR3 DNA reads as TGTGCCAGCAGTGAAGCAGGAGGGATAGCCATTCAGTACTTC. Translating gives CASSEAGGIAIQYF.

This clone has only one observation. V is TRBV4-1 and J is TRBJ2-1; 9 nucleotides match TRBD2. CDR1 and CDR2 (germline): MGHRA, YSYEKL. V lost 0 bases and J lost 7; bases outside the gene matches: 10. The CDR3 length is 17 residues. CDR3 residues: CASSQDRAGGLYNEQFF. CDR3 sequence (DNA): TGCGCCAGCAGCCAAGATAGGGCGGGAGGGCTTTATAATGAGCAGTTCTTC.

In this sample, this clone turned up a few times. V usage is TRBV12-3 or TRBV12-4 and J usage is TRBJ1-5; 7 bases align to TRBD1. V lost 6 bases, J lost 5 bases, and 4 bases stayed unmatched. The CDR3 is 13 amino acids. CDR3 protein: CASSIQGDQPQHF. In nucleotides, the CDR3 is TGTGCCAGCAGCATCCAGGGGGATCAGCCCCAGCATTTT.

The rearrangement links TRBV3-1 (or the pseudogene TRBV3-2) to TRBJ2-2, with D unclear. Trimming took off 1 base at V and 5 bases at J, with 8 bases between the two ends. The CDR3 has 14 amino acids. Germline V gene sequence: CDR1 LGHDT, CDR2 YNNKEL (reference sequence). CDR3 amino acids: CASSQGRMTGELFF. The CDR3 nucleotides are TGTGCCAGCAGCCAAGGCAGGATGACCGGGGAGCTGTTTTTT.

This clone has a single count. The chain couples TRBV11-2 to TRBJ2-2; D not certain. V lost 5 bases, J lost 1 base, and 8 bases lay in between. This CDR3 is built from 14 residues. Per the germline V gene, CDR1 is SGHAT and CDR2 is FQNNGV. This CDR3 is CASSPTGNTGELFF. The CDR3 DNA is TGTGCCAGCAGCCCAACCGGGAACACCGGGGAGCTGTTTTTT.

The chain employs TRBV6-5 and TRBJ1-1, with 7 bases lining up with TRBD1. Germline lookup yields CDR1 MNHEY and CDR2 SVGAGI. This CDR3 comprises 15 residues. V lost 6 bases and J lost 1; bases outside the gene matches: 8. The CDR3 loop is CASRRQGWGNTEAFF. The CDR3 DNA reads TGTGCCAGCAGGAGACAGGGATGGGGGAACACTGAAGCTTTCTTT.

DNA of the CDR3: TGTGCCAGCAGCTGGCTGGGGACAGATGGCTACACCTTC. Translation: CASSWLGTDGYTF. V is TRBV5-4 and J is TRBJ1-2; 7 bases agree with TRBD1. Germline trimming cut 3 bases from V and 6 bases from J; bases unmatched to any gene: 5. Germline lookup yields CDR1 SGHNT and CDR2 YYREEE (reference sequence). This CDR3 has 13 residues.

This chain joins TRBV24-1 and TRBJ1-3; 10 nucleotides match TRBD1. J was trimmed by 3 bases and V by 7 bases; bases with no gene match: 5. Germline CDR1 is KGHDR and CDR2 is SFDVKD. The CDR3 consists of 15 residues. The CDR3 protein is CATSPRDRGGNTIYF. The CDR3 DNA is TGTGCCACCAGCCCCCGGGACAGGGGTGGAAACACCATATATTTT.

The rearrangement links TRBV5-1 to TRBJ2-5, with TRBD2 matching 7 bases. V lost 5 bases and J lost 0; bases outside the gene matches: 7. Looked up from germline, CDR1 is SGHRS and CDR2 is YFSETQ. CDR3 length: 15 residues. The CDR3 reads CASSRLAAHQETQYF. In DNA, the CDR3 is TGCGCCAGCAGTCGGCTAGCGGCTCACCAAGAGACCCAGTACTTC.

This rearrangement joins TRBV28 to TRBJ1-5; the match to TRBD1 covers 8 bases. From germline, CDR1 is MDHEN and CDR2 SYDVKM. CDR3 length equals 15 residues. Trimming took 4 bases from V and 6 from J; bases not matched to a gene: 8. CDR3 in DNA: TGTGCCAGCAGTTCCCCCGACAGGGGAGGTCAGCCCCAGCATTTT. Amino acid sequence: CASSSPDRGGQPQHF.

This sequence joins TRBV5-6 and TRBJ2-7; D might be TRBD1 (6 bases). Per germline, CDR1 SGHDT and CDR2 YYEEEE. This CDR3 comprises 15 residues. The germline V and J ends were trimmed by 3 bases and 6 bases, with 19 bases remaining between them. DNA for the CDR3: TGTGCCAGCAGCTCCGGGACAAGACTCGCGAGCGAGCAGTACTTC. Translated: CASSSGTRLASEQYF.

V is TRBV2 and J is TRBJ2-7; 9 nucleotides agree with TRBD1. J lost 1 base, V lost 10 bases, and 11 bases had no gene match. CDR1 and CDR2 (germline): SNHLY, FYNNEI. The CDR3 consists of 15 residues. The CDR3 is CAIPYRDRDSYEQYF. The CDR3, as DNA: TGTGCCATCCCGTACCGGGACAGGGATTCCTACGAGCAGTACTTC.

This clone was detected ten times or more. The chain joins TRBV27 to TRBJ2-1; TRBD2 is a possible D gene (5 bases). The CDR3 loop spans 15 amino acids. V dropped 5 bases and J dropped 4 bases, with 15 bases sitting between them. CDR1 MNHEY and CDR2 SMNVEV come from the germline V gene (reference sequence). The CDR3 DNA is TGTGCCAGCAGTGATAGCGACGCACTGTACAATGAGCAGTTCTTC. Translating it yields CASSDSDALYNEQFF.

DNA of the CDR3: TGTGCCATCAGGGGCTCGGATACGCAGTTCTTC. Translation: CAIRGSDTQFF. The V gene is TRBV10-3, the J gene TRBJ2-1; D is ambiguous. The CDR3 is made up of 11 amino acids. CDR1 is ENHRY, CDR2 SYGVKD, per germline. V was trimmed by 6 bases and J by 12 bases, leaving 12 bases between them.

CDR3: CASKLPELETTGELFF. The CDR3 nucleotides read TGCGCCAGTAAACTGCCGGAACTAGAGACCACCGGGGAGCTGTTTTTT. The gene calls are TRBV5-1 and TRBJ2-2; a weak D match, TRBD2 (5 bases). Germline CDR1 SGHRS, CDR2 YFSETQ. The length of the CDR3 is 16 residues. V was pared by 8 bases and J by 4 bases, with 21 bases between.

The chain couples TRBV19 to TRBJ1-2, with D tentatively TRBD1 (6 bases). The CDR3 contains 12 residues. V was cut by 5 bases and J by 8 bases, with 12 bases left in between. Germline V gene sequence: CDR1 LNHDA, CDR2 SQIVND (reference sequence). CDR3 protein: CASSVYREGYTF. CDR3 nucleotide sequence: TGTGCCAGTAGTGTCTACAGGGAAGGCTACACCTTC.

The genes are TRBV7-2 and TRBJ2-5; a possible D gene is TRBD2 (5 bases). The germline gives CDR1 SGHTA, CDR2 FQGNSA. Deletions cut 0 bases from V and 1 base from J, with 6 bases between. This CDR3 has 14 residues. CDR3 sequence reads: CASSLAGLQETQYF. The CDR3 bases are TGTGCCAGCAGCTTAGCAGGACTCCAAGAGACCCAGTACTTC.

The CDR3 DNA reads as TGTGCCAGCAGCTTAGGCCCCAGGGAAATTGTCTACACCTTC. It encodes CASSLGPREIVYTF. This rearrangement joins TRBV7-8 to TRBJ1-2; maybe TRBD1 (5 bases). The V and J ends lost 1 base and 10 bases respectively, with 16 bases between them. The CDR3 has 14 amino acids. Germline assignment: CDR1 SGHVS and CDR2 FQNEAQ.

This clone was counted between two and nine times. The genes are TRBV13 and TRBJ1-3; 8 nucleotides align to TRBD1. Germline CDR1 PRHDT, CDR2 FYEKMQ (reference sequence). The V gene end was trimmed by 3 bases and the J gene end by 4 bases; junction bases not matched to a gene: 5. The CDR3 is made up of 15 amino acids. The CDR3 reads CASSFGQGHGNTIYF. The CDR3 nucleotides read TGTGCCAGCAGCTTCGGACAGGGCCACGGAAACACCATATATTTT.

This chain uses TRBV11-2 with TRBJ2-3, with 11 bases aligning to TRBD2. Trimming took 0 bases from V and 5 from J; bases not matched to a gene: 4. The germline gives CDR1 SGHAT, CDR2 FQNNGV. This CDR3 comprises 16 residues. The CDR3 spells CASSLDSGGAGDTQYF. CDR3 nucleotide sequence: TGTGCCAGCAGCTTAGATAGCGGGGGGGCGGGAGATACGCAGTATTTT.

This clone came up once. The CDR3 nucleotides are TGTGCCAGTTCGACCCGTATCGGGGTTGACTATGGCTACACCTTC. Translated, it gives CASSTRIGVDYGYTF. This chain links TRBV19 with TRBJ1-2; no clear D. In germline, CDR1 is LNHDA, CDR2 SQIVND (reference sequence). CDR3 size: 15 residues. Trimming cost V 8 bases and J 3 bases, with 19 bases left between them.